These 3 T cell receptor beta chains originate from one sample sequenced in a study of cytomegalovirus exposure and HLA in healthy donors. 60 Vbeta and 13 Jbeta primers were used in PCR. This table comes from immunoSEQ multiplex PCR, and its TCRdb copy is limited to in-frame clones, with some not included. Of more than 100,000 clones in the sample, 60% to 80% were seen once. The material sequenced was PBMCs. The receptors were gathered from an older woman in good health and CMV-seronegative.

This rearrangement joins TRBV5-1 to TRBJ1-6, with 7 bases fitting TRBD1. Germline CDR1 and CDR2: SGHRS and YFSETQ. J lost 6 bases, V lost 0 bases, and 0 bases had no gene match. The CDR3 has 14 residues. The CDR3 nucleotides read TGCGCCAGCAGCTTGGGGACAGGTAATTCACCCCTCCACTTT. It specifies CASSLGTGNSPLHF. The whole variable domain, remainder taken from reference TRBV5-1 and TRBJ1-6, is KAGVTQTPRYLIKTRGQQVTLSCSPISGHRSVSWYQQTPGQGLQFLFEYFSETQRNKGNFPGRFSGRQFSNSRSEMNVSTLELGDSALYLCASSLGTGNSPLHFGNGTRLTVT.

This clone has just one count. The chain couples TRBV13 to TRBJ2-2; a weak D match, TRBD1 (5 bases). CDR3 length equals 16 residues. Germline V lookup: CDR1 PRHDT, CDR2 FYEKMQ (reference sequence). V was pared by 3 bases and J by 6 bases, with 17 bases between. In nucleotides, the CDR3 is TGTGCCAGCAGCTTTTCCAGGGCGTTGTGGGCCGGGGAGCTGTTTTTT. This translates into CASSFSRALWAGELFF.

This chain uses TRBV6-1 with TRBJ2-7; D possibly corresponds to TRBD2 (5 bases). CDR3 length equals 15 residues. Trimming took off 3 bases at V and 1 base at J, with 13 bases between the two ends. Germline values: CDR1 MNHNS, CDR2 SASEGT. CDR3 nucleotides: TGTGCCAGCAGTGACGGGGTCACCGGGTCCTACGAGCAGTACTTC. It is translated as CASSDGVTGSYEQYF.